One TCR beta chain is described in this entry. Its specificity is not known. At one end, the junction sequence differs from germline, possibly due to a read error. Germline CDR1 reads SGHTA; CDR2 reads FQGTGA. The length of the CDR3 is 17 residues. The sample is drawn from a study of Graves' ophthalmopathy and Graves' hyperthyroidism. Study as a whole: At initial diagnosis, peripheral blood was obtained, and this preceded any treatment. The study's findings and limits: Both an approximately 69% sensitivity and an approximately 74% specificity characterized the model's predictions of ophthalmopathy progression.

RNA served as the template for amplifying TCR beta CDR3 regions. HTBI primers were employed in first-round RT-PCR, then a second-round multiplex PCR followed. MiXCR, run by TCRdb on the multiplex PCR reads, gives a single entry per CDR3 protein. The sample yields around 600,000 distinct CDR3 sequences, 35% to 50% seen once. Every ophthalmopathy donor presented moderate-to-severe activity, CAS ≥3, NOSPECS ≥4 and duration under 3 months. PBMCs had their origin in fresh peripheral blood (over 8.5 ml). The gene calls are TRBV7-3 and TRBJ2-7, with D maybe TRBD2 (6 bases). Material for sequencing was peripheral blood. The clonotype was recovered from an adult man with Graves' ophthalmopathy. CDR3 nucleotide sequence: TGCGTCAGCAGCCAAGACTCCGTGCAGGGAGGTTCTTACGAGCAGTACTTC. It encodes CVSSQDSVQGGSYEQYF.